This T cell receptor beta chain was recorded in a study of T cell responses to AZD1222 COVID-19 vaccine. In the case of this clone: The identical CDR3 is also encoded by other nucleotide sequences in the sample.

The repertoire was sequenced with immunoSEQ multiplex PCR; TCRdb's copy has only in-frame clones and lacks some. Of about 140,000 clones listed, around 94% are singletons. The sequence derives from an adult who had recovered from COVID-19. The specimen was peripheral blood, collected after recovery from COVID-19.

CDR3 DNA: TGTGCCAGCAGCCCTAGAGGACTAGCGGGACTCACCGGGGAGCTGTTTTTT. It encodes CASSPRGLAGLTGELFF. The V and J genes are TRBV9 and TRBJ2-2; 12 bases agree with TRBD2. The CDR3 loop spans 17 amino acids. V lost 4 bases and J lost 4; bases outside the gene matches: 8. Germline assignment: CDR1 SGDLS and CDR2 YYNGEE.